This T cell receptor (beta chain) emerged from a study of T cell responses to AZD1222 COVID-19 vaccine. This CDR3 has 16 residues. Germline V gene data show CDR1 as MGHDK and CDR2 as SYGVNS. V lost 1 base and J 7 bases, leaving 14 bases between the germline ends. Here immunoSEQ multiplex PCR was the method, and the copy in TCRdb shows in-frame clones only, minus some. Here the sample spans about 120,000 clones, about nine tenths being singletons. The sample was peripheral blood, taken on day 0 of AZD1222 vaccination. The clonotype originates from an adult in good health. V is TRBV25-1 and J is TRBJ1-6; D perhaps matches TRBD1 (5 bases). This CDR3 reads CASSEWSQGLNSPLHF. CDR3 in DNA: TGTGCCAGCAGTGAATGGAGCCAGGGATTGAATTCACCCCTCCACTTT.